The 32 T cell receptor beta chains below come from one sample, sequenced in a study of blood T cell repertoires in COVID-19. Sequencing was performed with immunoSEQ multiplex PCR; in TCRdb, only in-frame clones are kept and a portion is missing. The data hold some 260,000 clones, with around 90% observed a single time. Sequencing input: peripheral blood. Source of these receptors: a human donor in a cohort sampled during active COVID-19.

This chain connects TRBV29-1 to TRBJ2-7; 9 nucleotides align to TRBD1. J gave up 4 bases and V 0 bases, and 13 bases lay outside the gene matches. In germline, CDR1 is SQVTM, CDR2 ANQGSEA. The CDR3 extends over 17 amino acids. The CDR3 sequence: CSVEDRSTGTGTYEQYF. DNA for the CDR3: TGCAGCGTTGAAGATCGGTCTACCGGGACAGGGACATACGAGCAGTACTTC.

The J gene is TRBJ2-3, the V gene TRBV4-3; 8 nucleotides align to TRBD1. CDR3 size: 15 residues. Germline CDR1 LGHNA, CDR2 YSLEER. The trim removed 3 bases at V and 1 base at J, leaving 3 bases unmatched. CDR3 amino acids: CASSQGGQGTDTQYF. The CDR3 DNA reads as TGCGCCAGCAGCCAGGGGGGACAGGGCACAGATACGCAGTATTTT.

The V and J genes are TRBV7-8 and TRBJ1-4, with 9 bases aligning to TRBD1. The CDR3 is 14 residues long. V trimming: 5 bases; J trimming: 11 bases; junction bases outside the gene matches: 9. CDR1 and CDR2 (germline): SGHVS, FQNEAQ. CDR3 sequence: CASSQNRGREKLFF. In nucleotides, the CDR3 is TGTGCCAGCAGCCAGAACAGGGGGCGCGAGAAACTGTTTTTT.

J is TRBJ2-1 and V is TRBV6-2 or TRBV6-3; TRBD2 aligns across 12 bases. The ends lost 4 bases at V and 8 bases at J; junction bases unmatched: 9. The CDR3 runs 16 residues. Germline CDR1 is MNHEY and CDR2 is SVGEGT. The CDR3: CASSLTSGSSRDEQFF. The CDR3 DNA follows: TGTGCCAGCAGTTTGACTAGCGGGAGTAGTAGAGATGAGCAGTTCTTC.

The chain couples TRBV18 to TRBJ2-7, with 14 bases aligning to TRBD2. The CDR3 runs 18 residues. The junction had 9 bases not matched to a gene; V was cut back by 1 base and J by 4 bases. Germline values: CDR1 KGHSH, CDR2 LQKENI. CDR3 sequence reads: CASSPRLAGGPGGYEQYF. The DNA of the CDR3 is TGTGCCAGCTCACCACGACTAGCGGGAGGGCCAGGGGGGTACGAGCAGTACTTC.

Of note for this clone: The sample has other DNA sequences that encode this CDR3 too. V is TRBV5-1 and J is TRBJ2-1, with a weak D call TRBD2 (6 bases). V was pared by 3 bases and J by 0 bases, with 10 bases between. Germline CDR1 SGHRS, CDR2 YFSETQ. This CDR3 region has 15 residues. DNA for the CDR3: TGCGCCAGCAGCTCTTCCGGGGGCTCCTACAATGAGCAGTTCTTC. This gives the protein CASSSSGGSYNEQFF.

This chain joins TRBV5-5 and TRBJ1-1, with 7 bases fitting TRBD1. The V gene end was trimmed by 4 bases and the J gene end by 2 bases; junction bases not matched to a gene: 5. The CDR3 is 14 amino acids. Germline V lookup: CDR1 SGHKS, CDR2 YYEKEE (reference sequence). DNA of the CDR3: TGTGCCAGCAGCCCGGGACAGAGAAACACTGAAGCTTTCTTT. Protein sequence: CASSPGQRNTEAFF.

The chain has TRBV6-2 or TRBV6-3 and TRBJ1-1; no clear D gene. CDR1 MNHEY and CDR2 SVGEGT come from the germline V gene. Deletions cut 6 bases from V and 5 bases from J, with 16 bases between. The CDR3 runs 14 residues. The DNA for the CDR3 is TGTGCCAGCAGCCGTATCACAGCTGGGACTGAAGCTTTCTTT. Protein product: CASSRITAGTEAFF.

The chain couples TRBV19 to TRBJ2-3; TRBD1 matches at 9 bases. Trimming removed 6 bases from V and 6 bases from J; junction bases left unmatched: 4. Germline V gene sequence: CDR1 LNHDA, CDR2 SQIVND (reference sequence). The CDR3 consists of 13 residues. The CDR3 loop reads CASSGQGRDTQYF. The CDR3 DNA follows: TGTGCCAGTAGCGGACAGGGGAGGGATACGCAGTATTTT.

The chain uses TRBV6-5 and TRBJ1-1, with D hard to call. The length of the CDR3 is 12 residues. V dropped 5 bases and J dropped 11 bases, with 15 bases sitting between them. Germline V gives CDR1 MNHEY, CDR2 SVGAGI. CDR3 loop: CASSTREGYAFF. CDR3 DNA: TGTGCCAGCAGTACACGGGAAGGGTATGCTTTCTTT.

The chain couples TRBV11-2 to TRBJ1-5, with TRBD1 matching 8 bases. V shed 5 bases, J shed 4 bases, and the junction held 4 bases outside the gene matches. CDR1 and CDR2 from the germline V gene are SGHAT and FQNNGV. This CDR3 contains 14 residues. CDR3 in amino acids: CASSPRQGNQPQHF. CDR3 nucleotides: TGTGCCAGCAGCCCTCGACAGGGGAATCAGCCCCAGCATTTT. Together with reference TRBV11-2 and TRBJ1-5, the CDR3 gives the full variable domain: EAGVAQSPRYKIIEKRQSVAFWCNPISGHATLYWYQQILGQGPKLLIQFQNNGVVDDSQLPKDRFSAERLKGVDSTLKIQPAKLEDSAVYLCASSPRQGNQPQHFGDGTRLSIL.

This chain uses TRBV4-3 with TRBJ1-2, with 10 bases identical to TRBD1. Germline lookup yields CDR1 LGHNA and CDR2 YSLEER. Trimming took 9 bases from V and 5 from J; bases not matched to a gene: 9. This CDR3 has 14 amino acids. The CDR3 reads CASSRQGATYGYTF. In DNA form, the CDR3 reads TGCGCCAGTTCGCGACAGGGGGCGACTTATGGCTACACCTTC.

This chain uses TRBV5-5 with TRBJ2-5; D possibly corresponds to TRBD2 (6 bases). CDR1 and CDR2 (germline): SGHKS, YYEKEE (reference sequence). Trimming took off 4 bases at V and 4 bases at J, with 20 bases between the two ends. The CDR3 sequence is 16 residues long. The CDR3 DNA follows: TGTGCCAGCAGCCGCAATCGACAGCTTAGCGGAGAGACCCAGTACTTC. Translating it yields CASSRNRQLSGETQYF.

Written as DNA, the CDR3 is TGTGCCAGGGGAGTGCGGCCTAATGAAAAACTGTTTTTT. The encoded protein is CARGVRPNEKLFF. The chain carries TRBV2 and TRBJ1-4; no reliable D call. The germline V gene has CDR1 SNHLY and CDR2 FYNNEI. Trimming removed 9 bases from V and 3 bases from J, with 11 bases in between. CDR3 length: 13 residues.

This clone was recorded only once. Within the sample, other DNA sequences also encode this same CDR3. The CDR3 nucleotides read TGTGCCAGCAGCCGCGGCTACGAGCAGTACTTC. Its translation is CASSRGYEQYF. This chain connects TRBV12-3 or TRBV12-4 to TRBJ2-7; no firm D call. V dropped 6 bases and J dropped 3 bases, with 6 bases sitting between them. This CDR3 contains 11 residues.

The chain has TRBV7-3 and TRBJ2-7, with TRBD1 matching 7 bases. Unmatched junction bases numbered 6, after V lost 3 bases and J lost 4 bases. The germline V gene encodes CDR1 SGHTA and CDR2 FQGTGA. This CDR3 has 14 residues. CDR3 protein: CASSLTGQTYEQYF. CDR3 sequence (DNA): TGTGCCAGCAGCTTGACGGGACAGACATACGAGCAGTACTTC.

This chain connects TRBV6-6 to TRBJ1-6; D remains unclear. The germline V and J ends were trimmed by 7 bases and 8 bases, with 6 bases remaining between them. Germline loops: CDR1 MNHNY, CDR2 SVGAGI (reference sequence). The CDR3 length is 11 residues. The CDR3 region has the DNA TGTGCCAGCATGCGGGATTCACCCCTCCACTTT. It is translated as CASMRDSPLHF.

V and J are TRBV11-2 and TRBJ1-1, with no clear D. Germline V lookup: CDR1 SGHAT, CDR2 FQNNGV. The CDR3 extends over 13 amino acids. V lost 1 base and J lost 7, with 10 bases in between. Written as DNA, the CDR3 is TGTGCCAGCAGCTTAGGGGTGACTAATGAAGCTTTCTTT. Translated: CASSLGVTNEAFF.

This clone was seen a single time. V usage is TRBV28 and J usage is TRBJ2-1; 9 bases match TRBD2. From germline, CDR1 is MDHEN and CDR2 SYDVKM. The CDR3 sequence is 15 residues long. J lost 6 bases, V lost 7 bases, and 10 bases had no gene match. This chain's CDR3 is CASIIEAGGGNEQFF. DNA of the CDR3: TGTGCCAGCATTATAGAAGCGGGAGGAGGCAATGAGCAGTTCTTC.

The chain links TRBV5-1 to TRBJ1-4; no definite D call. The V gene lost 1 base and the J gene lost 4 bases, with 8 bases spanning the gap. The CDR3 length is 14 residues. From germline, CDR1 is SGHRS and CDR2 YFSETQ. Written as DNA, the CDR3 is TGCGCCAGCAGCTTGTCTCCGGTTAATGAAAAACTGTTTTTT. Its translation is CASSLSPVNEKLFF. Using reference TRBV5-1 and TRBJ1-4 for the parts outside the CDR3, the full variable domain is KAGVTQTPRYLIKTRGQQVTLSCSPISGHRSVSWYQQTPGQGLQFLFEYFSETQRNKGNFPGRFSGRQFSNSRSEMNVSTLELGDSALYLCASSLSPVNEKLFFGSGTQLSVL.

The CDR3 bases are TGTGCCAGCAGTGACGAGGCAGGGGTCTATGGCTACACCTTC. Protein: CASSDEAGVYGYTF. The rearrangement uses TRBV25-1 and TRBJ1-2, with TRBD1 as a possible D gene (6 bases). The V gene's germline CDR1 is MGHDK and CDR2 SYGVNS. This CDR3 contains 14 residues. V shed 3 bases and J shed 4 bases, with 12 bases lying between them.

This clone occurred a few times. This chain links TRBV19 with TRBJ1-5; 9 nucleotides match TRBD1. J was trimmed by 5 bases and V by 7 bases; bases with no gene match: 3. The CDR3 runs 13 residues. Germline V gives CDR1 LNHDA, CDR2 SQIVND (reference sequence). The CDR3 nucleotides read TGTGCCAGTAAAACAGGGGGCTATCAGCCCCAGCATTTT. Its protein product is CASKTGGYQPQHF.

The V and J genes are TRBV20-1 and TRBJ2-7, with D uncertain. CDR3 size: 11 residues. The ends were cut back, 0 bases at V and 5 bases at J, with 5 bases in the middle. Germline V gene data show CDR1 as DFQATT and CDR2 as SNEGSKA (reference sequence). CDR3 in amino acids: CSARDEDEQYF. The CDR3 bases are TGCAGTGCTAGAGATGAGGACGAGCAGTACTTC.

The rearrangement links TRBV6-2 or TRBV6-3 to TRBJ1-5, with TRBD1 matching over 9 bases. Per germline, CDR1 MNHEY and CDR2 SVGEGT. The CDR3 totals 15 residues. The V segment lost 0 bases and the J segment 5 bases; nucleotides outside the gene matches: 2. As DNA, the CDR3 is TGTGCCAGCAGTTACTCGGGACAGGGATATCAGCCCCAGCATTTT. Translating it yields CASSYSGQGYQPQHF.

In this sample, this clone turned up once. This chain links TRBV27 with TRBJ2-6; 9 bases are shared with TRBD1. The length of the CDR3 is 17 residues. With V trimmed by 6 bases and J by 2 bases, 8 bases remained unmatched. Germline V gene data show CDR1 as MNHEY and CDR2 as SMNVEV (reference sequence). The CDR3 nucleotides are TGTGCCAGCAGCCTCACAGGGGGCAGAGCTGGGGCCAACGTCCTGACTTTC. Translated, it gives CASSLTGGRAGANVLTF.

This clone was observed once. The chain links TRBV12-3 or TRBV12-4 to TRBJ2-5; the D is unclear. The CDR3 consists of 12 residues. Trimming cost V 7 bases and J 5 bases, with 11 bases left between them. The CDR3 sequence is CASTSGIETQYF. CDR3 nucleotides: TGTGCCAGCACCTCGGGTATCGAGACCCAGTACTTC.

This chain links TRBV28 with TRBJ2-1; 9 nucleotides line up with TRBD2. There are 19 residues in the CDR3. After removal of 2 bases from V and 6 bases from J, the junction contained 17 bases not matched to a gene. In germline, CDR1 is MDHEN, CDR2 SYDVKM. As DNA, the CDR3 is TGTGCCAGCAGTTTACGAACCTTTCGTATAGCGGGAGTCACCAATGAGCAGTTCTTC. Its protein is CASSLRTFRIAGVTNEQFF.

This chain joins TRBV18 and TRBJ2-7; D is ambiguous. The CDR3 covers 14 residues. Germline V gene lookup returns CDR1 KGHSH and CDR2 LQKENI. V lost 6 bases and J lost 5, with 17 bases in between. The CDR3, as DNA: TGTGCCAGCTCCCCGTCCAGGCCGGAAAACGAGCAGTACTTC. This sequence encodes CASSPSRPENEQYF.

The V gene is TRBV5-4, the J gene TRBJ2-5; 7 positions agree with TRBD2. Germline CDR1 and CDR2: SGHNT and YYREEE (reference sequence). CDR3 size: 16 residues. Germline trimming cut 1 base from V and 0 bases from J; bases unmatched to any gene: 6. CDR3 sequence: CASSLFNGGNQETQYF. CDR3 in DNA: TGTGCCAGCAGCTTGTTCAACGGGGGGAACCAAGAGACCCAGTACTTC.

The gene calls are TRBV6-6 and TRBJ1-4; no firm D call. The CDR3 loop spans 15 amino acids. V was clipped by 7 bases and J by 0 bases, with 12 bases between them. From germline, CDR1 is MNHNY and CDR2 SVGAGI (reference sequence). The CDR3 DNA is TGTGCCAGCATAGACACCTTTGCAACTAATGAAAAACTGTTTTTT. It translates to CASIDTFATNEKLFF.

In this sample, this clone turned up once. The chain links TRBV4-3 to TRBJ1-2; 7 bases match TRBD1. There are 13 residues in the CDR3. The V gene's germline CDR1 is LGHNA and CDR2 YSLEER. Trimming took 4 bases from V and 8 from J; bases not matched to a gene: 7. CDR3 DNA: TGCGCCAGCAGCCCAGGGGGGAGGAGGGGCTACACCTTC. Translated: CASSPGGRRGYTF.

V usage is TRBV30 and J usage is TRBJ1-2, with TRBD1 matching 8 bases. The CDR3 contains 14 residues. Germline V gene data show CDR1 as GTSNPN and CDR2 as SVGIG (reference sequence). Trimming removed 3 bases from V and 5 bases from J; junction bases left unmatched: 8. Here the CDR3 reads CAWSRTGRDYGYTF. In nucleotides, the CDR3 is TGTGCCTGGAGCCGGACAGGGAGAGATTATGGCTACACCTTC.